This T cell receptor beta chain was documented in a study of CXCR3-negative and CXCR3-positive naive CD8 T cells (dated by TCRdb to about 2019). Describing the broader study: In total, some 140 million TRB reads were obtained, which works out to roughly 1.5 +/- 0.3 million reads per library. The diversity and physicochemical repertoire analyses included 11 donors pooled from two independent experiments. TRBV-TRBJ cluster analysis included naive subsets from about five donors and memory cells from 3 donors. General findings and caveats noted by the study authors: Within the same donor, TRBV-TRBJ usage looked similar between naive CXCR3-negative and CXCR3-positive cells, but memory cells had distinct patterns. Surface CD5, linked to self-reactivity in mice, was comparable between naive subsets; TCR interaction strength was therefore also inferred from TRB CDR3 physicochemical properties. TRB CDR3s from CXCR3-positive naive cells showed higher hydrophobicity (lower Kidera factor 4), lower energy, and higher strength and volume indices than CXCR3-negative naive cells. Both naive subsets had comparably high repertoire diversity, while memory CD8+ T cells had much lower repertoire diversity. Freshly isolated PBMCs were used for most assays because CXCR3 expression went down partially after cryopreservation.

Each CD8+ T cell subset was flow-sorted in triplicate, and 300,000 or so cells per subset were placed directly into RLT lysis buffer. Naive CD8+ T cells were defined stringently as CD45RO-CCR7+CD27+CD95- to exclude memory contaminants. Standard density gradient centrifugation was used to isolate peripheral blood mononuclear cells from buffy coats. Naive CXCR3-negative and CXCR3-positive CD8+ T cells were flow-sorted on a FACSAria III. Total RNA was extracted from sorted cells using an RNeasy Mini Kit. Measured from the cysteine to the phenylalanine, the CDR3 is 18 residues long. No DNA is recorded. CDR1 is given as DFQATT and CDR2 as SNEGSKA, both from the germline V gene (reference sequence). Worth noting for this clonotype: Its antigen is still unknown.

The run used a NextSeq 550. The Human TCR Profiling Kit (MiLaboratory) was used to make UMI-labeled 5' RACE TRB cDNA libraries. The full amount of extracted RNA was used for cDNA synthesis, and the full amount of resulting cDNA was used for PCR amplification. Libraries were prepared in parallel with an identical number of PCR cycles. Per the authors' processing: About 50,000 +/- 9,200 unique UMI-labeled TRB cDNA molecules per library were extracted with MIGEC and MiXCR, with at least two reads per UMI required. An average of approximately 40,000 +/- 10,000 functional in-frame TRB CDR3 nucleotide clonotypes without stop codons was found per library. After downsampling to 5000 UMI-labeled TRB molecules per sample, diversity metrics such as normalized Shannon-Wiener and Chao1 were calculated in VDJtools. VDJtools was used to calculate clonotype-size-weighted physicochemical properties of the central five CDR3 residues, namely interaction energy, strength, volume and Kidera factor 4. After TCRdb reprocessed the reads, each CDR3 protein sequence was kept as one row, without DNA. These V and J calls rely on TCRdb rather than the paper's analysis. This sample's records show over 5,500 distinct CDR3 sequences. About 1% of the sample lies in the top ten.

Sequenced input: naive CXCR3- CD8+ T cells from blood. Reading the label with the study, this specimen's cell subset or site is: CD45RO-CCR7+CD27+CD95- naive CD8+ T cells lacking CXCR3 (TNR3-). The receptor's source is a human donor in good health. Some clones in this sample may be carry-over from other donors' samples. Here the chain combines TRBV20-1 and TRBJ1-2. CDR3 region: CSARDPRIGPAGGDGYTF.